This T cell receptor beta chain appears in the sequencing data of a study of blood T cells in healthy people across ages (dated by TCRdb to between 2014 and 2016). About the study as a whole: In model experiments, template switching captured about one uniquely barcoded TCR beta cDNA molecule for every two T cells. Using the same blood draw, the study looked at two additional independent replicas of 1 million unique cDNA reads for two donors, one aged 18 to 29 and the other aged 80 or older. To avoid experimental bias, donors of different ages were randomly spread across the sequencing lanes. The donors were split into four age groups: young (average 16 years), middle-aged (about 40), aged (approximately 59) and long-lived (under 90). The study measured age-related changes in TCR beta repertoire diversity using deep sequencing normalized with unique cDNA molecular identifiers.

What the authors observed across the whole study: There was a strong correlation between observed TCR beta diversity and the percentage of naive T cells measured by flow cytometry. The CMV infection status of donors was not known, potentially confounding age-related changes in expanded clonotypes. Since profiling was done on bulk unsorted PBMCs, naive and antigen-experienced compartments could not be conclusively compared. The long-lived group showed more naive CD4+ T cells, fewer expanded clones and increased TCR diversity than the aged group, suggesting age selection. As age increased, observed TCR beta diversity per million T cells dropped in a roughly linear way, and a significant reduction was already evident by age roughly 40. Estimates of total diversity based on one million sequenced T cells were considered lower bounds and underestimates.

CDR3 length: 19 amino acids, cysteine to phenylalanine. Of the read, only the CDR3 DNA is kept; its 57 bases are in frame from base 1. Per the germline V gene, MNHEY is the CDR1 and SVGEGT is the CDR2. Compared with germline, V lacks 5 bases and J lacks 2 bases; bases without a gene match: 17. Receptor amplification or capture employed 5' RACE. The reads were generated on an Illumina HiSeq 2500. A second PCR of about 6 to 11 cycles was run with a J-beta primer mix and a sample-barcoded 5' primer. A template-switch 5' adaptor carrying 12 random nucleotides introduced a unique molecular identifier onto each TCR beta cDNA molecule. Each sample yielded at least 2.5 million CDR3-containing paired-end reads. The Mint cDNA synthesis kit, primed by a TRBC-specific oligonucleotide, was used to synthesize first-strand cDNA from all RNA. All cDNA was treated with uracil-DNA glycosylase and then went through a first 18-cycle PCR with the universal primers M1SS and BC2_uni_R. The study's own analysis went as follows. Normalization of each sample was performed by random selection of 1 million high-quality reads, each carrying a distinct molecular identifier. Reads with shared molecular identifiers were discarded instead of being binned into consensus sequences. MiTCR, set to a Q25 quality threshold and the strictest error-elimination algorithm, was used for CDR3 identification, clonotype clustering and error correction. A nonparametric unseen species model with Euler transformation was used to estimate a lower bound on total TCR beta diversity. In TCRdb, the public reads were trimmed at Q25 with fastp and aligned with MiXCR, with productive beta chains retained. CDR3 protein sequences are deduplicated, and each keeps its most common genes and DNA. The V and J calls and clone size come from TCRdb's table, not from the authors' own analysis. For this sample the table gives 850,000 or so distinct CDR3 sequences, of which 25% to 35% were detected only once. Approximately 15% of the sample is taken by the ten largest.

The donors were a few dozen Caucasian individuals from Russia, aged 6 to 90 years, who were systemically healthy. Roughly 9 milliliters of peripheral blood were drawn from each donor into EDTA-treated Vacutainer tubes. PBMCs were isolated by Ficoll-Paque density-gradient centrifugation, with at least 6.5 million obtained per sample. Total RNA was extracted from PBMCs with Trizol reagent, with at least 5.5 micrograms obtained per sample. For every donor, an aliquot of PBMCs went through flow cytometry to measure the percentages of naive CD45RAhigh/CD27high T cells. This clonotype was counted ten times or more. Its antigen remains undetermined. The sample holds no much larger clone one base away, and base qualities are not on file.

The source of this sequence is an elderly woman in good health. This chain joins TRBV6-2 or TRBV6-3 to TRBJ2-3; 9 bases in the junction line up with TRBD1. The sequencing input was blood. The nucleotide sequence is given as TGTGCCAGCAGTCCAAGCCGGGACAGGGACCGCATTTCCACAGATACGCAGTATTTT. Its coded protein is CASSPSRDRDRISTDTQYF.